The 14 T cell receptor beta chains in this list originate from one sample, sequenced in a study of blood T cells in healthy people across ages. For the second PCR, which ran for about 7 to 11 cycles, a sample-barcoded 5' primer and a J-beta primer mix were used. One entry per CDR3 protein results from TCRdb running MiXCR on the 5' RACE reads. The sample consists of hundreds of thousands of distinct CDR3 sequences, about 21% of them appearing once. The sequenced sample was blood. The receptor set was obtained from a man aged 65 to 79 in good health.

This clonotype was counted only a few times. The rearrangement links TRBV5-1 to TRBJ2-3, with a tentative D call TRBD1 (5 bases). This CDR3 is 13 amino acids long. Germline lookup yields CDR1 SGHRS and CDR2 YFSETQ. V was cut by 4 bases and J by 1 base, with 7 bases left in between. CDR3 nucleotide sequence: TGCGCCAGCAGCACACAGGGCACAGATACGCAGTATTTT. It specifies CASSTQGTDTQYF. Full variable domain (outside the CDR3, taken from reference TRBV5-1 and TRBJ2-3): KAGVTQTPRYLIKTRGQQVTLSCSPISGHRSVSWYQQTPGQGLQFLFEYFSETQRNKGNFPGRFSGRQFSNSRSEMNVSTLELGDSALYLCASSTQGTDTQYFGPGTRLTVL.

This clonotype was seen just once. The rearrangement joins TRBV29-1 to TRBJ2-7; 7 nucleotides line up with TRBD1. This CDR3 spans 13 amino acids. CDR1 and CDR2 (germline): SQVTM, ANQGSEA. The ends lost 7 bases at V and 7 bases at J; junction bases unmatched: 13. The chain's CDR3 is CSARTTGHVEQYF. The CDR3 bases are TGCAGCGCGAGAACGACAGGGCATGTGGAGCAGTACTTC.

The CDR3 sequence: CSARNLAGQETQYF. CDR3 DNA: TGCAGTGCTAGAAATCTAGCGGGTCAAGAGACCCAGTACTTC. This rearrangement joins TRBV20-1 to TRBJ2-5, with 8 nucleotides matching TRBD2. Trimming at V came to 2 bases and at J to 2 bases, leaving 4 bases not matched to a gene. Germline CDR1 reads DFQATT; CDR2 reads SNEGSKA (reference sequence). CDR3 length: 14 residues.

Many counts were recorded for this clonotype. V is TRBV28 and J is TRBJ2-1; 9 nucleotides match TRBD2. The CDR3 covers 13 residues. The germline CDR1 and CDR2 sequences are MDHEN and SYDVKM. With V trimmed by 2 bases and J by 7 bases, 0 bases remained unmatched. The CDR3 DNA reads as TGTGCCAGCAGTTTAACTAGCGGGAATGAGCAGTTCTTC. Protein sequence: CASSLTSGNEQFF.

The chain carries TRBV10-3 and TRBJ2-5; 9 bases fit TRBD2. Near its end, the DNA agrees better with TRBJ2-1, so the J call may be wrong. The CDR3 extends over 15 amino acids. Germline CDR1 and CDR2: ENHRY and SYGVKD. The CDR3 coding sequence is TGTGCCATCAGTGAGAGACTAGCGGAGTCCAATGAGCAGTTCTTC. Translated: CAISERLAESNEQFF.

This clonotype was observed at least ten times. The V gene is TRBV20-1, the J gene TRBJ2-5; 7 nucleotides agree with TRBD1. This CDR3 is 13 amino acids long. V shed 3 bases and J 2 bases; nucleotides not matched to a gene: 3. From germline, CDR1 is DFQATT and CDR2 SNEGSKA (reference sequence). DNA of the CDR3: TGCAGTGCTAGGGGGACAGCTCAAGAGACCCAGTACTTC. This encodes CSARGTAQETQYF.

This chain links TRBV20-1 with TRBJ2-1; 7 bases map to TRBD2. The CDR3 is 18 residues long. After removal of 0 bases from V and 0 bases from J, the junction contained 11 bases not matched to a gene. CDR1 and CDR2 (germline): DFQATT, SNEGSKA (reference sequence). CDR3 sequence (DNA): TGCAGTGCTAGAGAGGTCCTAGCGGAACGGAGCTCCTACAATGAGCAGTTCTTC. Protein sequence: CSAREVLAERSSYNEQFF.

The chain recombines TRBV6-1 with TRBJ2-1; a possible D gene is TRBD1 (5 bases). Trimming left V 1 base short and J 0 bases short, with 10 bases between. Germline V gene data show CDR1 as MNHNS and CDR2 as SASEGT. The CDR3 length is 16 residues. In DNA form, the CDR3 reads TGTGCCAGCAGTGAAGGACAGTGGAGCTCCTACAATGAGCAGTTCTTC. Translating it yields CASSEGQWSSYNEQFF.

This clonotype was detected only a few times. Sequence at one end of the junction differs from germline and may be a read error. The J gene is TRBJ2-1, the V gene TRBV11-3, with 11 bases matching TRBD1. The CDR3 is made up of 16 amino acids. In germline, CDR1 is SGHNT, CDR2 YENEEA. The CDR3 spells CASSLGPGQGGDERFF. The CDR3 bases are TGTGCCAGCAGCTTAGGCCCGGGACAGGGGGGGGATGAGCGGTTCTTC.

The chain couples TRBV3-1 to TRBJ2-1; 8 positions match TRBD2. J gave up 7 bases and V 4 bases, and 9 bases lay outside the gene matches. The CDR3 is 15 amino acids. In germline, CDR1 is LGHDT, CDR2 YNNKEL (reference sequence). CDR3 nucleotide sequence: TGTGCCAGCAGCCTTAGTCTGGCGGGAGGTAATGAGCAGTTCTTC. This gives the protein CASSLSLAGGNEQFF.

This clonotype has only a few counts. This chain links TRBV9 with TRBJ2-7; 10 nucleotides line up with TRBD2. Germline V lookup: CDR1 SGDLS, CDR2 YYNGEE. This CDR3 has 16 residues. The J segment lost 4 bases and the V segment lost 0 bases, leaving 7 bases of the junction unmatched. The CDR3 sequence is CASSVGPGLAEYEQYF. The DNA of the CDR3 is TGTGCCAGCAGCGTAGGGCCCGGACTAGCGGAGTACGAGCAGTACTTC.

The rearrangement uses TRBV20-1 and TRBJ2-7, with 7 bases fitting TRBD1. The CDR3 spans 14 residues. Trimming removed 4 bases from V and 6 bases from J; junction bases left unmatched: 12. CDR1 is DFQATT and CDR2 is SNEGSKA in the germline V gene (reference sequence). CDR3 residues: CSATTDREPPEQYF. The DNA of the CDR3 is TGCAGTGCTACGACAGACAGGGAACCACCCGAGCAGTACTTC.

The J gene is TRBJ2-1, the V gene TRBV7-9; 12 bases fit TRBD2. V lost 5 bases, J lost 3 bases, and 14 bases stayed unmatched. CDR1 is SEHNR, CDR2 FQNEAQ, per germline (reference sequence). CDR3 length equals 19 residues. CDR3 DNA: TGTGCCAGCAGCCCCCCGGGACGCACTAGCGGGAGGCGCTACAATGAGCAGTTCTTC. Protein: CASSPPGRTSGRRYNEQFF.

The chain joins TRBV20-1 to TRBJ2-7, with 7 bases aligning to TRBD2. This CDR3 is built from 13 residues. V was pared by 3 bases and J by 4 bases, with 6 bases of the junction left unmatched. Per germline, CDR1 DFQATT and CDR2 SNEGSKA (reference sequence). CDR3 amino acids: CSASPSGFYEQYF. The DNA of the CDR3 is TGCAGTGCTAGTCCTAGCGGTTTTTACGAGCAGTACTTC.